The 28 T cell receptor beta chains below were found in one sample sequenced in a study of cytomegalovirus exposure and HLA in healthy donors. Both 60 Vbeta primers and 13 Jbeta primers went into the PCR. TCRdb keeps only in-frame clones here, not all; method: immunoSEQ multiplex PCR. Of tens of thousands of clones in the sample, about 79% were seen once. The sequencing sample was made of PBMCs. These receptors all stem from a woman under 30 in good health and CMV-seronegative.

The chain recombines TRBV6-5 with TRBJ2-3, with a weak D call TRBD2 (6 bases). V lost 6 bases and J lost 4, with 17 bases in between. CDR1 is MNHEY and CDR2 is SVGAGI in the germline V gene. The CDR3 contains 15 residues. The CDR3 sequence is CASRRGTPWADTQYF. DNA for the CDR3: TGTGCCAGCAGGCGAGGGACTCCCTGGGCAGATACGCAGTATTTT.

The CDR3 DNA sequence: TGTGCCAGCAGTGAATCCAGCGGCGGACTTTCCTACGAGCAGTACTTC. It specifies CASSESSGGLSYEQYF. The chain uses TRBV6-1 and TRBJ2-7; tentatively, D is TRBD2 (5 bases). This CDR3 comprises 16 residues. Trimming stripped 2 bases from V and 1 base from J, with 15 bases between. The germline gives CDR1 MNHNS, CDR2 SASEGT.

This clone was detected once. The chain joins TRBV7-2 to TRBJ2-5; D unclear. Germline V gene sequence: CDR1 SGHTA, CDR2 FQGNSA. The CDR3 loop spans 13 amino acids. Trimming pared 1 base from V and 0 bases from J, leaving 3 bases between. CDR3 sequence (DNA): TGTGCCAGCAGCTTAGGCGACCAAGAGACCCAGTACTTC. It encodes CASSLGDQETQYF. Supplemented by reference TRBV7-2 and TRBJ2-5, the full variable domain reads GAGVSQSPSNKVTEKGKDVELRCDPISGHTALYWYRQSLGQGLEFLIYFQGNSAPDKSGLPSDRFSAERTGGSVSTLTIQRTQQEDSAVYLCASSLGDQETQYFGPGTRLLVL.

J is TRBJ1-5 and V is TRBV19; no definite D call. The germline V gene encodes CDR1 LNHDA and CDR2 SQIVND (reference sequence). V lost 3 bases to trimming and J lost 0 bases, with 9 bases between them. The CDR3 is 15 residues long. In DNA, the CDR3 is TGTGCCAGTAGTATGGGCAGCTATAGCAATCAGCCCCAGCATTTT. Protein sequence: CASSMGSYSNQPQHF.

V is TRBV6-5 and J is TRBJ2-1; the D is unclear. The CDR3 runs 13 residues. With 0 bases removed from V and 4 bases from J, the gap between germline ends came to 4 bases. Germline CDR1 MNHEY, CDR2 SVGAGI. CDR3 nucleotides: TGTGCCAGCAGTTACTCGAGGTACAATGAGCAGTTCTTC. The encoded protein is CASSYSRYNEQFF.

This chain's CDR3 is CASSELYGTLSEAFF. As DNA, the CDR3 is TGTGCCAGCAGTGAATTATACGGGACACTTTCTGAAGCTTTCTTT. The rearrangement uses TRBV25-1 and TRBJ1-1; a possible D gene is TRBD1 (6 bases). Germline CDR1 MGHDK, CDR2 SYGVNS. Trimming took 1 base from V and 6 from J, leaving 15 bases between them. The CDR3 consists of 15 residues.

This chain joins TRBV25-1 and TRBJ1-2; the match to TRBD1 covers 9 bases. After removal of 8 bases from V and 7 bases from J, the junction contained 8 bases not matched to a gene. The CDR3 loop spans 13 amino acids. CDR1 and CDR2 (germline): MGHDK, SYGVNS. CDR3 residues: CASSWGQGGGYTF. DNA for the CDR3: TGTGCCAGCTCCTGGGGACAGGGAGGTGGCTACACCTTC.

The CDR3 region is CASSHAPSVEDNEQFF. CDR3 sequence (DNA): TGCGCCAGCAGCCACGCTCCATCGGTCGAGGACAATGAGCAGTTCTTC. V is TRBV4-1 and J is TRBJ2-1; D remains unclear. The CDR3 is 16 amino acids. Trimming left V 3 bases short and J 5 bases short, with 17 bases between. The germline V gene encodes CDR1 MGHRA and CDR2 YSYEKL.

This clone occurred a few times. The chain carries TRBV19 and TRBJ2-3; no reliable D call. The CDR3 is made up of 11 amino acids. Germline assignment: CDR1 LNHDA and CDR2 SQIVND (reference sequence). V was cut by 5 bases and J by 2 bases, with 2 bases left in between. CDR3 sequence reads: CASSYTDTQYF. The DNA for the CDR3 is TGTGCCAGTAGTTACACAGATACGCAGTATTTT.

The chain combines TRBV30 with TRBJ1-1; TRBD1 might be the D (5 bases). The CDR3 is made up of 12 amino acids. Per the germline V gene, CDR1 is GTSNPN and CDR2 is SVGIG (reference sequence). Trimming shortened V by 4 bases and J by 4 bases, and 10 bases separated the two germline ends. CDR3 coding DNA: TGTGCCTGGATAGGGGCAAGCACTGAAGCTTTCTTT. It translates to CAWIGASTEAFF.

CDR3 nucleotides: TGTGCCAGCAGCTTAGCCTCCGGGACAGGGTCTGGAAACACCATATATTTT. Translated: CASSLASGTGSGNTIYF. This chain joins TRBV7-9 and TRBJ1-3, with TRBD1 matching over 9 bases. The CDR3 runs to 17 residues. The germline CDR1 and CDR2 sequences are SEHNR and FQNEAQ (reference sequence). J was trimmed by 1 base and V by 0 bases; bases with no gene match: 4.

The rearrangement links TRBV7-2 to TRBJ2-1, with 11 bases matching TRBD2. V was pared by 0 bases and J by 7 bases, with 8 bases of the junction left unmatched. This CDR3 region has 17 residues. Germline assignment: CDR1 SGHTA and CDR2 FQGNSA. This chain's CDR3 is CASSLALLAGVRNEQFF. The CDR3 region has the DNA TGTGCCAGCAGCTTAGCTTTACTAGCGGGAGTACGGAATGAGCAGTTCTTC.

This clone showed up just once. This chain connects TRBV6-5 to TRBJ1-6, with no clear D. Trimming took off 2 bases at V and 7 bases at J, with 12 bases between the two ends. Germline V gene data show CDR1 as MNHEY and CDR2 as SVGAGI. The CDR3 is made up of 15 amino acids. The DNA for the CDR3 is TGTGCCAGCAGTTACAATGTCAGACAAAATTCACCCCTCCACTTT. This encodes CASSYNVRQNSPLHF.

The chain employs TRBV19 and TRBJ2-1; a weak D match, TRBD2 (6 bases). CDR1 and CDR2 from the germline V gene are LNHDA and SQIVND (reference sequence). The CDR3 sequence is 17 residues long. The V end lost 6 bases, the J end lost 9 bases, and 27 bases lay between the germline ends. The DNA of the CDR3 is TGTGCCAGTAGCCCCCGCCGGGGTTGGGGAGGAAAGGGTGAGCAGTTCTTC. Translation gives CASSPRRGWGGKGEQFF. The entire variable domain, with the rest obtained from reference TRBV19 and TRBJ2-1, is as follows: DGGITQSPKYLFRKEGQNVTLSCEQNLNHDAMYWYRQDPGQGLRLIYYSQIVNDFQKGDIAEGYSVSREKKESFPLTVTSAQKNPTAFYLCASSPRRGWGGKGEQFFGPGTRLTVL.

A note on this clone: The junction differs from germline at one of its ends, possibly a read error. The chain has TRBV28 and TRBJ1-2; 7 bases agree with TRBD1. The CDR3 contains 13 residues. The V gene's germline CDR1 is MDHEN and CDR2 SYDVKM. CDR3 in DNA: TGTGCCAGCAGTTCGACAGGGAATGACGGCTACCCCTTC. It yields the protein CASSSTGNDGYPF.

V usage is TRBV19 and J usage is TRBJ2-1; D gene ambiguous. V was cut by 0 bases and J by 4 bases, with 13 bases left in between. Germline V gives CDR1 LNHDA, CDR2 SQIVND (reference sequence). This CDR3 has 16 residues. The CDR3 DNA follows: TGTGCCAGTAGTATAGAGGGCTTACCTGGGTACAATGAGCAGTTCTTC. It is translated as CASSIEGLPGYNEQFF.

The rearrangement joins TRBV10-3 to TRBJ2-5; D possibly corresponds to TRBD2 (6 bases). V was shortened by 7 bases and J by 1 base, with 7 bases between the two germline ends. The CDR3 extends over 12 amino acids. Germline V gene data show CDR1 as ENHRY and CDR2 as SYGVKD. CDR3 protein: CAIKEGQETQYF. The CDR3 DNA is TGTGCCATCAAGGAGGGCCAAGAGACCCAGTACTTC.

The chain couples TRBV5-4 to TRBJ2-7; TRBD2 aligns across 7 bases. The CDR3 has 15 amino acids. The V gene end was trimmed by 5 bases and the J gene end by 4 bases; junction bases not matched to a gene: 12. Germline V gene data show CDR1 as SGHNT and CDR2 as YYREEE (reference sequence). The CDR3 DNA reads as TGTGCCAGCAGTTCGCTGGGGGGAGGGATGTACGAGCAGTACTTC. Protein: CASSSLGGGMYEQYF.

The V call is TRBV6-6, the J call TRBJ2-5, with D tentatively TRBD1 (7 bases). The CDR3 is made up of 15 amino acids. Germline V gene data show CDR1 as MNHNY and CDR2 as SVGAGI (reference sequence). Trimming took off 5 bases at V and 7 bases at J, with 20 bases between the two ends. The CDR3 spells CASSPRDSGGRTQYF. CDR3 coding DNA: TGTGCCAGCAGTCCTCGGGACAGCGGAGGGAGGACCCAGTACTTC.

The genes are TRBV4-3 and TRBJ2-3; 11 positions match TRBD2. CDR1 is LGHNA and CDR2 is YSLEER in the germline V gene. The CDR3 totals 20 residues. The V and J ends lost 4 bases and 2 bases, in that order; junction bases with no gene match: 17. The DNA of the CDR3 is TGCGCCAGCAGCCCCGGGACTATTACGAGACTAGCGGGACACACAGATACGCAGTATTTT. Encoded protein: CASSPGTITRLAGHTDTQYF.

The chain is built from TRBV6-1 and TRBJ2-5, with TRBD1 matching 7 bases. Germline CDR1 MNHNS, CDR2 SASEGT. The CDR3 is 14 amino acids. V lost 6 bases to trimming and J lost 4 bases; unmatched junction nucleotides: 8. DNA for the CDR3: TGTGCCAGCAGCCAGACAGGGTTGAGAGAGACCCAGTACTTC. As protein: CASSQTGLRETQYF.

The rearrangement links TRBV7-7 to TRBJ2-2; 11 nucleotides match TRBD2. Germline V lookup: CDR1 SSHAT, CDR2 FNYEAQ (reference sequence). With V trimmed by 6 bases and J by 2 bases, 5 bases remained unmatched. The CDR3 loop spans 16 amino acids. This CDR3 reads CASRSTSGSNTGELFF. CDR3 nucleotides: TGTGCCAGCAGATCAACTAGCGGGAGCAACACCGGGGAGCTGTTTTTT. Drawing the rest from reference TRBV7-7 and TRBJ2-2, the complete variable domain is GAGVSQSPRYKVTKRGQDVTLRCDPISSHATLYWYQQALGQGPEFLTYFNYEAQPDKSGLPSDRFSAERPEGSISTLTIQRTEQRDSAMYRCASRSTSGSNTGELFFGEGSRLTVL.

The chain uses TRBV6-5 and TRBJ1-2; tentative D call: TRBD1 (6 bases). Trimming stripped 4 bases from V and 8 bases from J, with 11 bases between. Germline V gene lookup returns CDR1 MNHEY and CDR2 SVGAGI. The CDR3 contains 12 residues. This CDR3 is CASSWGLGGYTF. Written as DNA, the CDR3 is TGTGCCAGCAGTTGGGGGCTAGGAGGCTACACCTTC.

The gene calls are TRBV9 and TRBJ2-1; weak D call: TRBD1 (5 bases). V dropped 2 bases and J dropped 3 bases, with 6 bases sitting between them. Germline CDR1 is SGDLS and CDR2 is YYNGEE. The CDR3 extends over 13 amino acids. The CDR3 reads CASSVTDYNEQFF. The CDR3 DNA reads as TGTGCCAGCAGCGTGACAGACTACAATGAGCAGTTCTTC.

The chain employs TRBV19 and TRBJ2-5; TRBD2 is a possible D gene (6 bases). V was trimmed by 5 bases and J by 5 bases, leaving 18 bases between them. This CDR3 has 15 residues. From germline, CDR1 is LNHDA and CDR2 SQIVND (reference sequence). CDR3 sequence: CASSLLGAGGETQYF. The CDR3 DNA is TGTGCCAGTAGTCTACTCGGGGCAGGAGGGGAGACCCAGTACTTC.

The chain links TRBV5-1 to TRBJ1-1; perhaps TRBD1 as D (6 bases). This CDR3 is built from 16 residues. V shed 4 bases and J shed 1 base, with 17 bases lying between them. The V gene's germline CDR1 is SGHRS and CDR2 YFSETQ. The CDR3 sequence is CASSVAQGSRNTEAFF. CDR3 sequence (DNA): TGCGCCAGCAGCGTGGCACAGGGAAGTCGGAACACTGAAGCTTTCTTT.

The chain has TRBV10-3 and TRBJ1-2; D is unresolved. Trimming shortened V by 2 bases and J by 8 bases, and 12 bases separated the two germline ends. Germline V CDR1 and CDR2: ENHRY, SYGVKD. The CDR3 totals 13 residues. In nucleotides, the CDR3 is TGTGCCATCAGTGAGGCCGATTGGAGGGGCTACACCTTC. Protein: CAISEADWRGYTF.

The chain couples TRBV4-3 to TRBJ2-1, with 12 bases identical to TRBD2. Germline values: CDR1 LGHNA, CDR2 YSLEER. The V and J ends lost 2 bases and 6 bases, in that order; junction bases with no gene match: 5. This CDR3 region has 16 residues. The CDR3 bases are TGCGCCAGCAGCCAACTAGCGGGGGGGCCCCCCAATGAGCAGTTCTTC. This codes for CASSQLAGGPPNEQFF.